This T cell receptor beta chain was found in a study of neurological immune-mediated disorders. Trimming removed 4 bases at V and 2 bases at J, with 17 bases between. Germline CDR1 reads SQVTM; CDR2 reads ANQGSEA. This CDR3 comprises 15 residues. By 5'RACE with 10-nucleotide random UMIs, the cDNA was made. TCRdb redid the calling of the 5' RACE reads with MiXCR, one entry per CDR3 protein. The sample lists tens of thousands of distinct CDR3 sequences, 3.4% seen once, with around 3.8% in the top ten. The study, taken as a whole, reports: As far as clinical or MRI features were concerned, none was associated with the multiple sclerosis repertoire cluster. Multiple sclerosis was found to have the least TCR clonal expansion, below healthy controls, and HTLV-1-associated myelopathy the most.

This clonotype was counted at least ten times. Its antigen remains unidentified. This chain links TRBV29-1 with TRBJ1-1; no definite D call. Source material: PBMCs. This TCR derives from a man in his forties with multiple sclerosis. CDR3 coding DNA: TGCAGCGTTGCTTCACTATTACTGGGAAACACTGAAGCTTTCTTT. Its translation is CSVASLLLGNTEAFF.